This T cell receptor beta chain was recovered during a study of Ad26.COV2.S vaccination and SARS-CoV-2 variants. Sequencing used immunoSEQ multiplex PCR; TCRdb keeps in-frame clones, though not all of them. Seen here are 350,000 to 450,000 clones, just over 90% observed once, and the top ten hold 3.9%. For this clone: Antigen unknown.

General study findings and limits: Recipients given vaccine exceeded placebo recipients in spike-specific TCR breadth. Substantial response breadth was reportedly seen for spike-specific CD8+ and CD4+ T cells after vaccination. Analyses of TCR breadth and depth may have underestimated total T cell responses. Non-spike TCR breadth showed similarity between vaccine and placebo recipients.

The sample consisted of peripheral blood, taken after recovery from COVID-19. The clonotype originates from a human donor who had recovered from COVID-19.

CDR3 in DNA: TGTGCCAGCAGGACAGGAGACAATCAGCCCCAGCATTTT. Amino acids: CASRTGDNQPQHF. The chain has TRBV27 and TRBJ1-5; D may be TRBD1 (6 bases). CDR3 length: 13 amino acids. Germline loops: CDR1 MNHEY, CDR2 SMNVEV (reference sequence). The V and J ends lost 6 bases and 3 bases respectively, with 9 bases between them.